Listed below are T cell receptor beta chains from one sample, sequenced in a study of cytomegalovirus exposure and HLA in healthy donors. Only in-frame clones appear in the TCRdb table, and some are missing; sequencing was by immunoSEQ multiplex PCR. Among approximately 120,000 clones listed, around 78% were seen once. Sequencing used PBMCs. These receptors all stem from a man between 45 and 60 years old in good health and CMV-seronegative. Each CDR3 is given with its conserved first and last residue. Each record gives: J gene, clone size, D gene, V gene, CDR3 protein, CDR3 DNA. The D gene is left open where the match is weak. Only some rows state a clone size, as once, few, many or a class for expanded clones.

j_call: TRBJ1-2
clone_size: few
d_call: TRBD1
v_call: TRBV2
cdr3_aa: CASRATGGPGYTF
cdr3_nt: TGTGCCAGCAGGGCGACAGGGGGCCCTGGCTACACCTTC

j_call: TRBJ2-1
clone_size: NA
d_call: NA
v_call: TRBV10-3
cdr3_aa: CAISELVQVAFYNEQFF
cdr3_nt: TGTGCCATCAGTGAATTAGTCCAGGTAGCGTTTTACAATGAGCAGTTCTTC

j_call: TRBJ1-1
clone_size: few
d_call: NA
v_call: TRBV5-4
cdr3_aa: CASRAGSPDTAEAFF
cdr3_nt: TGTGCCAGCAGGGCGGGTTCTCCGGATACTGCTGAAGCTTTCTTT

j_call: TRBJ1-4
clone_size: few
d_call: NA
v_call: TRBV10-3
cdr3_aa: CAISAGQLGEKLFF
cdr3_nt: TGTGCCATCAGTGCCGGACAGCTAGGTGAAAAACTGTTTTTT

j_call: TRBJ2-1
clone_size: once
d_call: NA
v_call: TRBV9
cdr3_aa: CASSVVPPGVNNEQFF
cdr3_nt: TGTGCCAGCAGCGTAGTGCCTCCAGGCGTTAACAATGAGCAGTTCTTC

j_call: TRBJ2-7
clone_size: NA
d_call: NA
v_call: TRBV7-2
cdr3_aa: CASSLAAGVRGGLYF
cdr3_nt: TGTGCCAGCAGCTTAGCCGCAGGGGTCCGCGGTGGGCTGTACTTC

j_call: TRBJ2-2
clone_size: NA
d_call: TRBD2
v_call: TRBV7-9
cdr3_aa: CASRGGSNTGELFF
cdr3_nt: TGTGCCAGCAGGGGGGGGTCGAACACCGGGGAGCTGTTTTTT

j_call: TRBJ2-2
clone_size: NA
d_call: TRBD2
v_call: TRBV5-4
cdr3_aa: CASSPGGAGTGELFF
cdr3_nt: TGTGCCAGCAGCCCGGGGGGGGCAGGCACCGGGGAGCTGTTTTTT

j_call: TRBJ2-3
clone_size: NA
d_call: NA
v_call: TRBV4-3
cdr3_aa: CASSQDYGLTTVDTQYF
cdr3_nt: TGCGCCAGCAGCCAAGATTACGGACTAACAACCGTAGATACGCAGTATTTT

j_call: TRBJ1-1
clone_size: NA
d_call: TRBD1
v_call: TRBV7-2
cdr3_aa: CASSWTRGRGVAFF
cdr3_nt: TGTGCCAGCAGCTGGACGAGGGGGCGGGGGGTAGCTTTCTTT

j_call: TRBJ1-5
clone_size: once
d_call: NA
v_call: TRBV5-5
cdr3_aa: CASSLATGYDGQPQHF
cdr3_nt: TGTGCCAGCAGCTTGGCCACGGGATATGACGGTCAGCCCCAGCATTTT

j_call: TRBJ2-2
clone_size: NA
d_call: NA
v_call: TRBV29-1
cdr3_aa: CSVEGQGTNTGELFF
cdr3_nt: TGCAGCGTTGAAGGTCAGGGGACGAACACCGGGGAGCTGTTTTTT

j_call: TRBJ2-7
clone_size: once
d_call: TRBD2
v_call: TRBV7-8
cdr3_aa: CASSSWGLAGGTSYEQYF
cdr3_nt: TGTGCCAGCAGCTCATGGGGACTAGCGGGGGGGACCTCCTACGAGCAGTACTTC

j_call: TRBJ1-3
clone_size: NA
d_call: NA
v_call: TRBV18
cdr3_aa: CASSPMAGPGNTIYF
cdr3_nt: TGTGCCAGCTCACCCATGGCAGGGCCTGGAAACACCATATATTTT

j_call: TRBJ1-1
clone_size: NA
d_call: NA
v_call: TRBV7-9
cdr3_aa: CASSLGEPTEAFF
cdr3_nt: TGTGCCAGCAGCTTAGGGGAGCCCACTGAAGCTTTCTTT

j_call: TRBJ2-1
clone_size: NA
d_call: TRBD1
v_call: TRBV27
cdr3_aa: CASALQGIYNEQFF
cdr3_nt: TGTGCCAGCGCATTACAGGGGATCTACAATGAGCAGTTCTTC

j_call: TRBJ2-3
clone_size: NA
d_call: TRBD2
v_call: TRBV28
cdr3_aa: CASSSPHEAGGIEDTQYF
cdr3_nt: TGTGCCAGCAGTTCCCCACATGAGGCGGGGGGGATTGAGGATACGCAGTATTTT

j_call: TRBJ1-5
clone_size: once
d_call: NA
v_call: TRBV6-5
cdr3_aa: CASSYSGARGEPQHF
cdr3_nt: TGTGCCAGCAGTTACTCTGGGGCTCGAGGAGAGCCCCAGCATTTT

j_call: TRBJ2-7
clone_size: NA
d_call: TRBD1
v_call: TRBV10-3
cdr3_aa: CAIHPGQGDEQYF
cdr3_nt: TGTGCCATCCACCCGGGACAGGGGGACGAGCAGTACTTC

j_call: TRBJ2-1
clone_size: NA
d_call: NA
v_call: TRBV4-1
cdr3_aa: CASSQVSSGNEQFF
cdr3_nt: TGCGCCAGCAGCCAAGTTTCTTCAGGGAATGAGCAGTTCTTC

j_call: TRBJ2-5
clone_size: NA
d_call: TRBD2
v_call: TRBV2
cdr3_aa: CASSERTSGGETQYF
cdr3_nt: TGTGCCAGCAGTGAAAGGACTAGCGGGGGTGAGACCCAGTACTTC

j_call: TRBJ1-5
clone_size: few
d_call: NA
v_call: TRBV4-3
cdr3_aa: CASSQDFRGQPQHF
cdr3_nt: TGCGCCAGCAGCCAAGATTTCAGGGGTCAGCCCCAGCATTTT

j_call: TRBJ2-1
clone_size: NA
d_call: NA
v_call: TRBV7-2
cdr3_aa: CASSHHPGGANNEQFF
cdr3_nt: TGTGCCAGCAGCCACCACCCTGGGGGGGCAAACAATGAGCAGTTCTTC

j_call: TRBJ1-1
clone_size: once
d_call: NA
v_call: TRBV5-1
cdr3_aa: CASSLYREALNTEAFF
cdr3_nt: TGCGCCAGCAGCTTGTACAGGGAAGCGCTGAACACTGAAGCTTTCTTT

j_call: TRBJ2-7
clone_size: NA
d_call: NA
v_call: TRBV9
cdr3_aa: CASSANQGPHYEQYF
cdr3_nt: TGTGCCAGCAGCGCAAACCAGGGTCCGCACTACGAGCAGTACTTC

j_call: TRBJ2-7
clone_size: NA
d_call: NA
v_call: TRBV5-6
cdr3_aa: CASSFFRTQSQYEQYF
cdr3_nt: TGTGCCAGCAGCTTTTTCCGGACACAATCCCAGTACGAGCAGTACTTC

j_call: TRBJ1-1
clone_size: NA
d_call: NA
v_call: TRBV19
cdr3_aa: CASSILGATEAFF
cdr3_nt: TGTGCCAGTAGTATACTGGGCGCCACTGAAGCTTTCTTT

j_call: TRBJ2-1
clone_size: NA
d_call: TRBD2
v_call: TRBV6-6
cdr3_aa: CASKPGGGDYNEQFF
cdr3_nt: TGTGCCAGCAAGCCTGGGGGAGGGGACTACAATGAGCAGTTCTTC

j_call: TRBJ2-1
clone_size: NA
d_call: NA
v_call: TRBV7-2
cdr3_aa: CASSLSASSYNEQFF
cdr3_nt: TGTGCCAGCAGCTTATCGGCTAGCTCCTACAATGAGCAGTTCTTC

j_call: TRBJ2-3
clone_size: NA
d_call: TRBD1
v_call: TRBV6-1
cdr3_aa: CASSDWTGGSTDTQYF
cdr3_nt: TGTGCCAGCAGTGATTGGACAGGGGGCAGCACAGATACGCAGTATTTT

j_call: TRBJ1-5
clone_size: NA
d_call: TRBD1
v_call: TRBV4-2
cdr3_aa: CASSQAGQSRGQPQHF
cdr3_nt: TGTGCCAGCAGCCAGGCGGGACAGTCTAGAGGTCAGCCCCAGCATTTT

j_call: TRBJ1-2
clone_size: NA
d_call: NA
v_call: TRBV5-6
cdr3_aa: CASSLRGVGYGYTF
cdr3_nt: TGTGCCAGCAGCTTGCGTGGAGTGGGTTATGGCTACACCTTC

j_call: TRBJ2-2
clone_size: NA
d_call: TRBD2
v_call: TRBV5-1
cdr3_aa: CASSLSGRDTGELFF
cdr3_nt: TGCGCCAGCAGCTTGAGCGGGAGGGACACCGGGGAGCTGTTTTTT

j_call: TRBJ2-1
clone_size: NA
d_call: NA
v_call: TRBV7-9
cdr3_aa: CASSFSASTGNEQFF
cdr3_nt: TGTGCCAGCAGCTTTTCGGCTAGCACGGGCAATGAGCAGTTCTTC

j_call: TRBJ2-2
clone_size: NA
d_call: NA
v_call: TRBV9
cdr3_aa: CASSGRTANTGELFF
cdr3_nt: TGTGCCAGCAGCGGCAGGACAGCGAACACCGGGGAGCTGTTTTTT

j_call: TRBJ1-1
clone_size: once
d_call: NA
v_call: TRBV30
cdr3_aa: CAWSGDSDSTEAFF
cdr3_nt: TGTGCCTGGAGCGGCGACAGCGACAGCACTGAAGCTTTCTTT

j_call: TRBJ1-1
clone_size: NA
d_call: NA
v_call: TRBV2
cdr3_aa: CASGGQPNTEAFF
cdr3_nt: TGTGCCAGCGGTGGACAACCGAACACTGAAGCTTTCTTT

j_call: TRBJ2-3
clone_size: few
d_call: NA
v_call: TRBV9
cdr3_aa: CASIRAVTDTQYF
cdr3_nt: TGTGCCAGCATCAGGGCCGTCACAGATACGCAGTATTTT

j_call: TRBJ2-6
clone_size: NA
d_call: NA
v_call: TRBV28
cdr3_aa: CASSLRTGTGANVLTF
cdr3_nt: TGTGCCAGCAGTTTACGAACCGGTACTGGGGCCAACGTCCTGACTTTC

j_call: TRBJ1-1
clone_size: few
d_call: TRBD1
v_call: TRBV30
cdr3_aa: CAFEDRGAGAFF
cdr3_nt: TGTGCCTTCGAGGACAGGGGGGCAGGAGCTTTCTTT

j_call: TRBJ2-7
clone_size: NA
d_call: TRBD1
v_call: TRBV27
cdr3_aa: CASSLIRQGSYEQYF
cdr3_nt: TGTGCCAGCAGTTTAATTCGACAGGGCTCCTACGAGCAGTACTTC

j_call: TRBJ2-1
clone_size: NA
d_call: TRBD2
v_call: TRBV19
cdr3_aa: CASNAGGPNVGQFF
cdr3_nt: TGTGCCAGTAACGCGGGGGGGCCTAACGTCGGGCAGTTCTTC

j_call: TRBJ2-3
clone_size: few
d_call: TRBD1
v_call: TRBV6-5
cdr3_aa: CASSYRPGGMTDTQYF
cdr3_nt: TGTGCCAGCAGTTATAGGCCAGGGGGCATGACAGATACGCAGTATTTT

j_call: TRBJ2-5
clone_size: NA
d_call: TRBD2
v_call: TRBV7-2
cdr3_aa: CASSARGKQETQYF
cdr3_nt: TGTGCCAGCAGCGCGCGGGGGAAGCAAGAGACCCAGTACTTC

j_call: TRBJ2-4
clone_size: NA
d_call: TRBD2
v_call: TRBV11-3
cdr3_aa: CASSLPIEIMGGLVIQYF
cdr3_nt: TGTGCCAGCAGCTTACCTATTGAGATCATGGGAGGGCTAGTTATTCAGTACTTC

j_call: TRBJ2-1
clone_size: NA
d_call: NA
v_call: TRBV5-4
cdr3_aa: CASSLARSYNEQFF
cdr3_nt: TGTGCCAGCAGCTTGGCCCGGTCTTACAATGAGCAGTTCTTC

j_call: TRBJ1-4
clone_size: few
d_call: NA
v_call: TRBV4-1
cdr3_aa: CASSPAGGTNEKLFF
cdr3_nt: TGCGCCAGCAGCCCAGCAGGTGGCACTAATGAAAAACTGTTTTTT

j_call: TRBJ2-5
clone_size: NA
d_call: NA
v_call: TRBV19
cdr3_aa: CASSTTRGETQYF
cdr3_nt: TGTGCCAGTAGTACCACAAGGGGCGAGACCCAGTACTTC

j_call: TRBJ1-5
clone_size: NA
d_call: NA
v_call: TRBV9
cdr3_aa: CASSERVYGAQHF
cdr3_nt: TGTGCCAGCAGCGAAAGGGTGTACGGGGCCCAGCATTTT

j_call: TRBJ1-1
clone_size: NA
d_call: NA
v_call: TRBV7-9
cdr3_aa: CASSLLSDTEAFF
cdr3_nt: TGTGCCAGCAGCTTATTGTCGGACACTGAAGCTTTCTTT

j_call: TRBJ1-1
clone_size: once
d_call: NA
v_call: TRBV7-8
cdr3_aa: CASSLHGVNTEAFF
cdr3_nt: TGTGCCAGCAGCCTTCACGGTGTGAACACTGAAGCTTTCTTT

j_call: TRBJ1-6
clone_size: few
d_call: NA
v_call: TRBV5-1
cdr3_aa: CASSLGGNSPLHF
cdr3_nt: TGCGCCAGCAGCCTAGGGGGTAATTCACCCCTCCACTTT

j_call: TRBJ1-6
clone_size: NA
d_call: NA
v_call: TRBV5-4
cdr3_aa: CASSLRGSPLHF
cdr3_nt: TGTGCCAGCAGCTTGCGGGGATCACCCCTCCACTTT

j_call: TRBJ2-2
clone_size: few
d_call: NA
v_call: TRBV9
cdr3_aa: CASSVAVSTGELFF
cdr3_nt: TGTGCCAGCAGCGTAGCTGTGAGCACCGGGGAGCTGTTTTTT

j_call: TRBJ1-2
clone_size: NA
d_call: NA
v_call: TRBV7-9
cdr3_aa: CASSWGGLNYGYTF
cdr3_nt: TGTGCCAGCAGCTGGGGGGGGTTAAACTATGGCTACACCTTC